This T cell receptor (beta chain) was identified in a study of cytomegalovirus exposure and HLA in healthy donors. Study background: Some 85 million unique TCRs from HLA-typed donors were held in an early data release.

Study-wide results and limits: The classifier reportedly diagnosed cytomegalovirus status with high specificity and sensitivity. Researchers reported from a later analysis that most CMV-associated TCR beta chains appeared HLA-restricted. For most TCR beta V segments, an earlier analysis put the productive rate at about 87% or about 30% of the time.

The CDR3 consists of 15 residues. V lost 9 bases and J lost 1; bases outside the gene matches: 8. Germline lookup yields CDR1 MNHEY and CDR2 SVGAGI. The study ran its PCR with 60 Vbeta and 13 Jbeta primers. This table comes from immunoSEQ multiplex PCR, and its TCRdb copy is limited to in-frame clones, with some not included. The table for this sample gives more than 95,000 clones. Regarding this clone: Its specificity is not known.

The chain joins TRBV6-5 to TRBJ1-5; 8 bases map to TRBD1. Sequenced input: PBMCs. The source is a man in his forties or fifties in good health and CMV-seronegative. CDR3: CASKKDRESNQPQHF. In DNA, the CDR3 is TGTGCCAGTAAAAAGGACAGGGAAAGCAATCAGCCCCAGCATTTT.